A selection of T cell receptor beta chains follows, all from one sample in a study of shared clonotypes between healthy human individuals. Data came from immunoSEQ multiplex PCR; TCRdb stores just in-frame clones and leaves some out. The sample holds around 2,100,000 clones, about 95% seen once. The sample comprised naive CD8+ T cells sorted from blood. These receptors were obtained from a man between 18 and 29 years old in good health. Each CDR3 is given with its conserved first and last residue. D genes are given only for firm matches. Clone size is not always given. Where it is, it says once, few, many or a class for expanded clones.

clone size,J gene,D gene,V gene,CDR3 protein,CDR3 DNA
.,TRBJ2-3,TRBD1,TRBV7-9,CASSIATQGSFTQYF,TGTGCCAGCAGCATAGCTACACAGGGGTCTTTCACGCAGTATTTT
.,TRBJ2-7,TRBD1,TRBV27,CASSLRQGYEQYF,TGTGCCAGCAGTCTCAGACAGGGGTACGAGCAGTACTTC
.,TRBJ1-5,TRBD1,TRBV30,CAWSVWTGRGIGNQPQHF,TGTGCCTGGAGTGTCTGGACAGGGCGAGGGATTGGCAATCAGCCCCAGCATTTT
.,TRBJ1-2,.,TRBV27,CASSLGGRANGYTF,TGTGCCAGCAGTTTGGGCGGCAGGGCGAATGGCTACACCTTC
.,TRBJ2-2,.,TRBV6-1,CASSESAWGNSAGELFF,TGTGCCAGCAGTGAAAGTGCTTGGGGAAATTCGGCCGGGGAGCTGTTTTTT
.,TRBJ2-5,.,TRBV5-1,CASSHSSGVGETQYF,TGCGCCAGCAGCCACTCGTCAGGGGTGGGAGAGACCCAGTACTTC
.,TRBJ2-5,.,TRBV2,CAIPKGYQETQYF,TGTGCCATCCCGAAAGGGTACCAAGAGACCCAGTACTTC
.,TRBJ2-2,.,TRBV7-6,CASSLGLASGELFF,TGTGCCAGCAGCTTAGGGTTGGCGTCCGGGGAGCTGTTTTTT
.,TRBJ2-7,.,TRBV5-5,CASSLARSAYEQYF,TGTGCCAGCAGCTTGGCGCGGTCGGCCTACGAGCAGTACTTC
.,TRBJ2-4,.,TRBV5-6,CASSGFRVAKNIQYF,TGTGCCAGCAGCGGCTTTCGAGTAGCCAAAAACATTCAGTACTTC
.,TRBJ2-7,TRBD2,TRBV11-2,CASSGGLAGTVPYSYEQYF,TGTGCCAGCAGCGGAGGACTAGCGGGGACAGTACCATACTCCTACGAGCAGTACTTC
.,TRBJ1-2,TRBD1,TRBV5-1,CASSLEGQVFYGYTF,TGCGCCAGCAGCTTGGAGGGACAGGTCTTCTATGGCTACACCTTC
.,TRBJ1-2,.,TRBV19,CASTPGAGNYGYTF,TGTGCCAGTACCCCCGGAGCGGGCAACTATGGCTACACCTTC
few,TRBJ2-5,.,TRBV5-4,CASSLQETQYF,TGTGCCAGCAGCCTCCAAGAGACCCAGTACTTC
.,TRBJ2-7,TRBD2,TRBV9,CASSVGASGAGTEQYF,TGTGCCAGCAGCGTAGGAGCTAGCGGCGCTGGTACTGAGCAGTACTTC
once,TRBJ2-7,.,TRBV28,CASSLLALAGGSYEQYF,TGTGCCAGCAGTTTATTAGCGCTAGCTGGGGGCTCCTACGAGCAGTACTTC
.,TRBJ2-1,TRBD1,TRBV11-2,CASSTQTGMIYEQFF,TGTGCCAGCAGCACACAGACAGGGATGATATATGAGCAGTTCTTC
.,TRBJ2-5,.,TRBV13,CASSLDETQYF,TGTGCCAGCAGCTTAGATGAGACCCAGTACTTC
few,TRBJ1-2,TRBD1,TRBV6-1,CASDRGYGYTF,TGTGCCAGCGACAGGGGCTATGGCTACACCTTC
.,TRBJ2-7,.,TRBV7-6,CASSLGDGLSYEQYF,TGTGCCAGCAGCTTAGGAGACGGACTATCCTACGAGCAGTACTTC
once,TRBJ2-3,TRBD2,TRBV7-6,CASSRLAGGGTDTQYF,TGTGCCAGCAGCCGACTAGCGGGAGGGGGCACAGATACGCAGTATTTT
few,TRBJ2-7,TRBD2,TRBV4-2,CASSELAGRYEQYF,TGTGCCAGCAGCGAACTAGCGGGAAGGTACGAGCAGTACTTC
.,TRBJ1-4,.,TRBV2,CASRWGGEGEKLFF,TGTGCCAGCCGATGGGGGGGCGAGGGTGAAAAACTGTTTTTT
once,TRBJ2-7,TRBD1,TRBV9,CASSGDRVYEQYF,TGTGCCAGCAGCGGGGACAGGGTCTACGAGCAGTACTTC
.,TRBJ2-1,TRBD2,TRBV7-9,CASSSTSGSGNEQFF,TGTGCCAGCAGCTCGACTAGCGGGAGTGGTAATGAGCAGTTCTTC
.,TRBJ1-1,TRBD1,TRBV7-9,CASSLPEGAETEAFF,TGTGCCAGCAGCTTGCCCGAGGGGGCAGAAACTGAAGCTTTCTTT
.,TRBJ1-1,.,TRBV28,CASSLEYLGRTEAFF,TGTGCCAGCAGTTTAGAGTATCTGGGGCGCACTGAAGCTTTCTTT
.,TRBJ2-7,.,TRBV10-1,CASSEAARPEQYF,TGCGCCAGCAGTGAGGCCGCCAGGCCCGAGCAGTACTTC
.,TRBJ2-5,.,TRBV7-9,CASSLDPASETQYF,TGTGCCAGCAGCTTAGATCCAGCCTCGGAGACCCAGTACTTC
.,TRBJ2-1,TRBD2,TRBV4-1,CASSQVAGGPYNEQFF,TGCGCCAGCAGCCAAGTAGCGGGAGGTCCCTACAATGAGCAGTTCTTC
.,TRBJ2-1,.,TRBV30,CAWSVQGGNEQFF,TGTGCCTGGAGTGTACAGGGGGGGAATGAGCAGTTCTTC
.,TRBJ2-1,.,TRBV5-1,CASSLGRIEGSYNEQFF,TGCGCCAGCAGCTTGGGTCGGATAGAGGGCTCCTACAATGAGCAGTTCTTC
.,TRBJ2-3,TRBD2,TRBV7-8,CASSLEGPSGLASTDTQYF,TGTGCCAGCAGCTTAGAAGGTCCCTCGGGACTAGCGTCCACAGATACGCAGTATTTT
.,TRBJ2-1,.,TRBV27,CASSRYNPYNEQFF,TGTGCCAGCAGTCGGTACAACCCCTACAATGAGCAGTTCTTC
.,TRBJ2-2,.,TRBV19,CASSILATGELFF,TGTGCCAGTAGTATTCTAGCGACCGGGGAGCTGTTTTTT
.,TRBJ1-4,.,TRBV7-9,CASSSIPGEPGQLFF,TGTGCCAGCAGCTCCATTCCGGGCGAGCCGGGTCAACTGTTTTTT
.,TRBJ2-3,.,TRBV7-3,CASSLRGPRTDTQYF,TGTGCCAGCAGCTTAAGGGGACCCCGCACAGATACGCAGTATTTT